These 31 T cell receptor beta chains came from one sample sequenced in a study of beta chain features in type 1 diabetes (dated by TCRdb to the late 2010s). The library came from the immunoSEQ multiplex PCR assay. All of the isolated RNA was reverse transcribed with the High Capacity cDNA Reverse Transcription Kit, so expressed TCRB transcripts were sequenced. As stored in TCRdb, this immuneACCESS dataset retains in-frame rearrangements with V and J assigned. A fraction of the clones does not appear; measured against another copy, unresolved V genes explain less than half of the discrepancy, and the remainder lacks a known reason. The sample has 850,000 to 900,000 clones on record, about 17% of them singletons. The ten largest clones capture 0.02% to 0.025% of the sample. The sample taken for sequencing was naive CD4+ T cells from blood. The sample's cell subset or site label is to be understood as: true naive CD4+ T cells. The origin of the receptors is a young woman in good health.

This clone showed up just a few times. This chain links TRBV7-2 with TRBJ2-1; 13 bases agree with TRBD2. The CDR3 covers 16 residues. Germline values: CDR1 SGHTA, CDR2 FQGNSA. Trimming took 3 bases from V and 6 from J; bases not matched to a gene: 5. The CDR3 region has the DNA TGTGCCAGCAGCTTTAGGACTAGCGGGAGAAGCAATGAGCAGTTCTTC. Amino acid sequence: CASSFRTSGRSNEQFF.

This chain joins TRBV6-5 and TRBJ1-2; perhaps TRBD1 as D (5 bases). The CDR3 has 15 amino acids. Germline CDR1 reads MNHEY; CDR2 reads SVGAGI. V was cut by 7 bases and J by 5 bases, with 20 bases left in between. The CDR3 nucleotides read TGTGCCAGCACCCCTAGAATGGGGCAGCAGTATGGCTACACCTTC. Translation: CASTPRMGQQYGYTF.

This clone was recorded a few times. The V call is TRBV6-5, the J call TRBJ1-3, with D possibly matching TRBD1 (5 bases). The V and J ends lost 0 bases and 4 bases respectively, with 13 bases between them. This CDR3 has 16 amino acids. CDR1 is MNHEY, CDR2 SVGAGI, per germline. CDR3 DNA sequence: TGTGCCAGCAGTTACTCGACACAGGTTTACGGAAACACCATATATTTT. Translated: CASSYSTQVYGNTIYF.

Concerning this clone: Other DNA sequences in the same sample also yield this CDR3. The chain combines TRBV11-2 with TRBJ2-7; weak D call: TRBD1 (6 bases). The CDR3 covers 13 residues. Trimming took 3 bases from V and 0 from J, leaving 6 bases between them. Germline CDR1 and CDR2: SGHAT and FQNNGV. The CDR3 DNA sequence: TGTGCCAGCAGCTTGGACAGCTCCTACGAGCAGTACTTC. It yields the protein CASSLDSSYEQYF.

This clone was detected a few times. V is TRBV11-2 and J is TRBJ2-5; no definite D call. Germline V gives CDR1 SGHAT, CDR2 FQNNGV. The V end lost 4 bases, the J end lost 4 bases, and 13 bases lay between the germline ends. The CDR3 sequence is 14 residues long. The CDR3 protein is CASSSIGVRETQYF. The CDR3 DNA follows: TGTGCCAGCAGCTCAATTGGAGTTCGAGAGACCCAGTACTTC.

This clone occurred a few times. The chain links TRBV7-3 to TRBJ1-5; weak D call: TRBD1 (5 bases). V was trimmed by 4 bases and J by 2 bases, leaving 9 bases between them. The CDR3 consists of 14 residues. CDR1 SGHTA and CDR2 FQGTGA come from the germline V gene. CDR3: CASSSTGGNQPQHF. The CDR3, as DNA: TGTGCCAGCAGCTCAACAGGAGGCAATCAGCCCCAGCATTTT.

V usage is TRBV12-2 and J usage is TRBJ1-1. TRBV12-2 is shown as a pseudogene. The CDR3 consists of 19 residues. The CDR3 loop is CASRLSPRGSLNMNTEAFF. CDR3 DNA sequence: TGTGCAAGTCGCTTAAGCCCCCGAGGGAGCTTGAACATGAACACTGAAGCTTTCTTT.

This clone has a handful of counts. The DNA for the CDR3 is TGTGCCAGCAGTCTCCGGACTAGCGGGAGAAGGAGCACAGATACGCAGTATTTT. Translation gives CASSLRTSGRRSTDTQYF. This chain connects TRBV2 to TRBJ2-3, with 13 positions matching TRBD2. The CDR3 contains 18 residues. V gave up 5 bases and J gave up 0 bases; unmatched junction bases: 8. Germline CDR1 SNHLY, CDR2 FYNNEI.

In its sample, this clone was seen a few times. The chain links TRBV7-2 to TRBJ2-1, with a tentative D call TRBD2 (7 bases). The CDR3 is 14 amino acids. CDR1 and CDR2 (germline): SGHTA, FQGNSA. The V gene lost 4 bases and the J gene lost 9 bases, with 16 bases spanning the gap. Written as DNA, the CDR3 is TGTGCCAGCAGCTCGAGGCGGGGGCCGAGTGAGCAGTTCTTC. Its translation is CASSSRRGPSEQFF.

The rearrangement joins TRBV19 to TRBJ1-1, with 9 bases fitting TRBD1. J was trimmed by 1 base and V by 6 bases; bases with no gene match: 12. The CDR3 length is 17 residues. Germline assignment: CDR1 LNHDA and CDR2 SQIVND (reference sequence). CDR3: CASRVRTGAFGNTEAFF. The CDR3 region has the DNA TGTGCCAGTAGGGTACGGACAGGGGCGTTTGGGAACACTGAAGCTTTCTTT.

The chain couples TRBV2 to TRBJ2-2; maybe TRBD1 (6 bases). V was clipped by 7 bases and J by 1 base, with 10 bases between them. The CDR3 is 14 amino acids. Germline CDR1 SNHLY, CDR2 FYNNEI. CDR3 DNA: TGTGCCAGCAACTTACAGGGGAACACCGGGGAGCTGTTTTTT. Translated, it gives CASNLQGNTGELFF.

This clone was detected only a few times. The CDR3: CASSFSGSPTDTQYF. CDR3 nucleotides: TGTGCCAGCAGTTTTAGCGGGAGTCCGACAGATACGCAGTATTTT. The genes are TRBV28 and TRBJ2-3; 9 bases line up with TRBD2. The CDR3 is made up of 15 amino acids. The V segment lost 3 bases and the J segment 3 bases; nucleotides outside the gene matches: 4. Germline lookup yields CDR1 MDHEN and CDR2 SYDVKM.

V is TRBV5-1 and J is TRBJ2-3, with D possibly being TRBD2 (5 bases). Trimming took 0 bases from V and 4 from J, leaving 12 bases between them. CDR3 length equals 15 residues. Germline values: CDR1 SGHRS, CDR2 YFSETQ. CDR3 region: CASSLGSSIPDTQYF. CDR3 DNA sequence: TGCGCCAGCAGCTTGGGTTCTAGCATCCCAGATACGCAGTATTTT. Full variable domain (missing parts from reference TRBV5-1 and TRBJ2-3): KAGVTQTPRYLIKTRGQQVTLSCSPISGHRSVSWYQQTPGQGLQFLFEYFSETQRNKGNFPGRFSGRQFSNSRSEMNVSTLELGDSALYLCASSLGSSIPDTQYFGPGTRLTVL.

The chain carries TRBV28 and TRBJ2-1; tentatively, D is TRBD2 (5 bases). CDR3 size: 16 residues. In germline, CDR1 is MDHEN, CDR2 SYDVKM. The V end was cut by 5 bases, the J end by 1 base, with 15 bases between. CDR3 DNA sequence: TGTGCCAGCAGTGCCCCGGCGGGCCCTTCCTACAATGAGCAGTTCTTC. Residues: CASSAPAGPSYNEQFF. Full variable domain (rest looked up from reference TRBV28 and TRBJ2-1): DVKVTQSSRYLVKRTGEKVFLECVQDMDHENMFWYRQDPGLGLRLIYFSYDVKMKEKGDIPEGYSVSREKKERFSLILESASTNQTSMYLCASSAPAGPSYNEQFFGPGTRLTVL.

The chain is built from TRBV7-8 and TRBJ2-7, with 7 bases lining up with TRBD1. J gave up 6 bases and V 1 base, and 9 bases lay outside the gene matches. This CDR3 spans 15 amino acids. Looked up from germline, CDR1 is SGHVS and CDR2 is FQNEAQ. This chain's CDR3 is CASSLGQGRAVEQYF. The CDR3 DNA reads TGTGCCAGCAGCTTAGGACAGGGTAGAGCGGTCGAGCAGTACTTC.

This clone was detected a few times. The chain joins TRBV6-5 to TRBJ2-1, with TRBD2 matching over 7 bases. The germline V gene encodes CDR1 MNHEY and CDR2 SVGAGI. Trimming took 1 base from V and 7 from J; bases not matched to a gene: 7. The CDR3 sequence is 15 residues long. CDR3 amino acids: CASSYFWGGTNEQFF. The CDR3 nucleotides are TGTGCCAGCAGTTACTTCTGGGGAGGGACGAATGAGCAGTTCTTC.

This chain connects TRBV10-3 to TRBJ2-7; TRBD1 matches at 8 bases. Per the germline V gene, CDR1 is ENHRY and CDR2 is SYGVKD. The V segment lost 6 bases and the J segment 5 bases; nucleotides outside the gene matches: 6. This CDR3 spans 13 amino acids. This chain's CDR3 is CAIRTSDRDEQYF. For the CDR3, the DNA is TGTGCCATCAGAACCTCGGACAGGGACGAGCAGTACTTC.

This clone was counted a few times. The genes are TRBV5-5 and TRBJ2-1; 7 positions agree with TRBD2. V trimming: 4 bases; J trimming: 10 bases; junction bases outside the gene matches: 14. Germline loops: CDR1 SGHKS, CDR2 YYEKEE (reference sequence). The CDR3 has 15 residues. This CDR3 is CASSRTGTTRREQFF. The CDR3 bases are TGTGCCAGCAGCCGAACCGGGACTACGCGCAGGGAGCAGTTCTTC.

The chain has TRBV6-6 and TRBJ2-4; TRBD2 agrees at 9 bases. CDR3 length: 15 amino acids. Trimming at V came to 1 base and at J to 6 bases, leaving 4 bases not matched to a gene. The germline V gene encodes CDR1 MNHNY and CDR2 SVGAGI (reference sequence). In DNA form, the CDR3 reads TGTGCCAGCAGTTACTTAGCGGGAGTAGGAAACATTCAGTACTTC. Translation: CASSYLAGVGNIQYF.

This clone has just a few counts. The chain combines TRBV4-3 with TRBJ2-3; D not resolved. The V gene lost 0 bases and the J gene lost 7 bases, with 8 bases spanning the gap. CDR3 length: 13 residues. Germline assignment: CDR1 LGHNA and CDR2 YSLEER. The CDR3 protein is CASSQDPWNTQYF. Written as DNA, the CDR3 is TGCGCCAGCAGCCAAGATCCATGGAATACGCAGTATTTT.

Here the CDR3 DNA reads TGCGCCAGCAGCTTGGCGGTTCTAAATGAGCAGTTCTTC. It specifies CASSLAVLNEQFF. This chain joins TRBV5-1 and TRBJ2-1; no definite D call. The CDR3 has 13 amino acids. The germline V gene encodes CDR1 SGHRS and CDR2 YFSETQ. V was cut by 0 bases and J by 7 bases, with 8 bases left in between. Supplemented by reference TRBV5-1 and TRBJ2-1, the full variable domain reads KAGVTQTPRYLIKTRGQQVTLSCSPISGHRSVSWYQQTPGQGLQFLFEYFSETQRNKGNFPGRFSGRQFSNSRSEMNVSTLELGDSALYLCASSLAVLNEQFFGPGTRLTVL.

This clone was seen a handful of times. The genes are TRBV9 and TRBJ2-7, with D perhaps TRBD2 (6 bases). From germline, CDR1 is SGDLS and CDR2 YYNGEE. Trimming stripped 2 bases from V and 0 bases from J, with 12 bases between. The CDR3 contains 15 residues. The CDR3 nucleotides are TGTGCCAGCAGCGTTTCTGGCGGGGACTCCTACGAGCAGTACTTC. Its protein is CASSVSGGDSYEQYF.

In its sample, this clone was seen a few times. Other DNA sequences in this sample translate to the same CDR3. The chain recombines TRBV20-1 with TRBJ2-7, with D uncertain. Germline V gene data show CDR1 as DFQATT and CDR2 as SNEGSKA (reference sequence). The CDR3 contains 11 residues. Trimming left V 3 bases short and J 0 bases short, with 3 bases between. This CDR3 is CSARASYEQYF. CDR3 coding DNA: TGCAGTGCTAGGGCCTCCTACGAGCAGTACTTC.

The sample holds a few counts of this clone. The rearrangement joins TRBV9 to TRBJ2-2; 12 bases are shared with TRBD2. Germline assignment: CDR1 SGDLS and CDR2 YYNGEE. CDR3 length: 16 amino acids. V was clipped by 2 bases and J by 3 bases; unmatched bases: 2. DNA for the CDR3: TGTGCCAGCAGCGTTGGACTAGCGGGACACACCGGGGAGCTGTTTTTT. Protein product: CASSVGLAGHTGELFF.

This clone has just a few counts. The genes are TRBV7-2 and TRBJ2-7; D possibly corresponds to TRBD1 (6 bases). The germline CDR1 and CDR2 sequences are SGHTA and FQGNSA. The length of the CDR3 is 16 residues. V lost 4 bases and J lost 0, with 16 bases in between. The CDR3 nucleotides read TGTGCCAGCAGCTCCTCCGGGACAAAGAGCTCCTACGAGCAGTACTTC. Translation: CASSSSGTKSSYEQYF. Drawing the rest from reference TRBV7-2 and TRBJ2-7, the complete variable domain is GAGVSQSPSNKVTEKGKDVELRCDPISGHTALYWYRQSLGQGLEFLIYFQGNSAPDKSGLPSDRFSAERTGGSVSTLTIQRTQQEDSAVYLCASSSSGTKSSYEQYFGPGTRLTVT.

This clone was observed a handful of times. The CDR3 bases are TGTGCCAGCAGCTTAGTACCCTTGAACACTGAAGCTTTCTTT. This encodes CASSLVPLNTEAFF. V and J are TRBV11-1 and TRBJ1-1; D is undetermined. Trimming pared 1 base from V and 0 bases from J, leaving 6 bases between. The CDR3 spans 14 residues. Germline loops: CDR1 SGHAT, CDR2 FQDESV (reference sequence).

This clone was detected a few times. The V gene is TRBV7-9, the J gene TRBJ2-1; the D gene is possibly TRBD1 (6 bases). Between the trimmed V and J ends, which lost 2 bases and 7 bases, there was a span of 18 bases. The germline V gene encodes CDR1 SEHNR and CDR2 FQNEAQ (reference sequence). This CDR3 spans 16 amino acids. The CDR3, as DNA: TGTGCCAGCAGCTTAAGGGGTCCCGGGACACCGAATGAGCAGTTCTTC. Protein sequence: CASSLRGPGTPNEQFF.

The V and J genes are TRBV4-1 and TRBJ2-7; D may be TRBD1 (6 bases). The CDR3 sequence is 12 residues long. V was clipped by 1 base and J by 6 bases, with 7 bases between them. Per germline, CDR1 MGHRA and CDR2 YSYEKL. CDR3 DNA sequence: TGCGCCAGCAGCCAAGCACAGGGCGAGCAGTACTTC. It translates to CASSQAQGEQYF.

The V call is TRBV10-3, the J call TRBJ1-2, with 12 bases that match TRBD1. There are 17 residues in the CDR3. The germline V gene has CDR1 ENHRY and CDR2 SYGVKD. The V gene end was trimmed by 6 bases and the J gene end by 1 base; junction bases not matched to a gene: 9. CDR3 protein: CAIRGAGQGAFNYGYTF. In DNA, the CDR3 is TGTGCCATCAGGGGAGCGGGACAGGGGGCCTTTAACTATGGCTACACCTTC.

The chain links TRBV4-3 to TRBJ2-1; a weak D match, TRBD2 (6 bases). Trimming left V 2 bases short and J 9 bases short, with 11 bases between. CDR1 LGHNA and CDR2 YSLEER come from the germline V gene. This CDR3 contains 13 residues. DNA of the CDR3: TGCGCCAGCAGCCAACCGACTAGTGGTGAGCAGTTCTTC. It specifies CASSQPTSGEQFF.

J is TRBJ2-7 and V is TRBV28; 11 bases map to TRBD2. CDR1 and CDR2 from the germline V gene are MDHEN and SYDVKM. The CDR3 spans 15 residues. The V segment lost 5 bases and the J segment 3 bases; nucleotides outside the gene matches: 6. For the CDR3, the DNA is TGTGCCAGCAGTAATTCCGGGACTAGCGGCTACGAGCAGTACTTC. Translated, it gives CASSNSGTSGYEQYF.